What follows are 9 T cell receptor beta chains derived from one specimen sequenced in a study of T cells after yellow fever vaccination. TCRdb called the 5' RACE reads again in MiXCR, with one record for every CDR3 protein. The top ten clones hold 15% to 20% of a sample with 350,000 or so distinct CDR3 sequences, roughly 7.5% of them seen once. Sequencing was performed on PBMCs, taken about 41 days after the first yellow fever vaccination. These receptors were obtained from a man aged 18 to 30 who received the YFV17D yellow fever vaccine.

The gene calls are TRBV20-1 and TRBJ1-3, with D perhaps matching TRBD1 (5 bases). The V and J ends lost 3 bases and 4 bases respectively, with 10 bases between them. Germline V gene lookup returns CDR1 DFQATT and CDR2 SNEGSKA (reference sequence). The CDR3 sequence is 13 residues long. CDR3 in DNA: TGCAGTGCTAGTCACGAGGGGGGAAACACCATATATTTT. Encoded protein: CSASHEGGNTIYF.

The DNA for the CDR3 is TGTGCCACCAGTGAAGGGACAGAAGAGACCCAGTACTTC. Translated, it gives CATSEGTEETQYF. This rearrangement joins TRBV24-1 to TRBJ2-5; the match to TRBD1 covers 7 bases. The V gene's germline CDR1 is KGHDR and CDR2 SFDVKD. This CDR3 has 13 amino acids. Trimming at V came to 4 bases and at J to 3 bases, leaving 1 base not matched to a gene.

This clonotype turned up a few times. The rearrangement joins TRBV5-1 to TRBJ1-1; D call uncertain. Trimming pared 2 bases from V and 4 bases from J, leaving 9 bases between. In germline, CDR1 is SGHRS, CDR2 YFSETQ. The CDR3 covers 13 residues. The CDR3 here is CASSLNWGTEAFF. The DNA of the CDR3 is TGCGCCAGCAGCTTAAACTGGGGCACTGAAGCTTTCTTT.

This clonotype appeared many times. The chain links TRBV5-5 to TRBJ1-1; D is unclear. Germline CDR1 reads SGHKS; CDR2 reads YYEKEE (reference sequence). This CDR3 has 14 amino acids. Trimming took 1 base from V and 1 from J, leaving 8 bases between them. The CDR3 reads CASSLSTPNTEAFF. For the CDR3, the DNA is TGTGCCAGCAGCTTGTCGACCCCGAACACTGAAGCTTTCTTT. The full variable domain, in which reference TRBV5-5 and TRBJ1-1 provide the parts outside the CDR3, is DAGVTQSPTHLIKTRGQQVTLRCSPISGHKSVSWYQQVLGQGPQFIFQYYEKEERGRGNFPDRFSARQFPNYSSELNVNALLLGDSALYLCASSLSTPNTEAFFGQGTRLTVV.

This clonotype appeared a few times. This chain links TRBV12-3 or TRBV12-4 with TRBJ1-3; 12 nucleotides align to TRBD1. The V segment lost 11 bases and the J segment 3 bases; nucleotides outside the gene matches: 17. CDR3 length: 18 amino acids. The CDR3 protein is CAYAQLWGTGGDGNTIYF. DNA for the CDR3: TGTGCCTATGCTCAACTTTGGGGGACAGGGGGCGATGGAAACACCATATATTTT.

The chain joins TRBV5-6 to TRBJ2-2; 12 positions match TRBD2. This CDR3 contains 21 residues. Germline V gives CDR1 SGHDT, CDR2 YYEEEE. J was trimmed by 4 bases and V by 3 bases; bases with no gene match: 19. The CDR3 sequence is CASSSPPILAGGFLGTGELFF. CDR3 coding DNA: TGTGCCAGCAGCTCTCCGCCCATTCTAGCGGGGGGGTTCCTAGGCACCGGGGAGCTGTTTTTT.

A few counts support this clonotype. The gene calls are TRBV10-1 and TRBJ2-7; TRBD1 agrees at 7 bases. The germline CDR1 and CDR2 sequences are WNHNN and SYGVQD (reference sequence). The CDR3 spans 13 residues. With V trimmed by 5 bases and J by 12 bases, 13 bases remained unmatched. This chain's CDR3 is CASSRDSSGFRYF. The DNA for the CDR3 is TGCGCCAGCAGTCGGGACAGCTCTGGATTCAGGTACTTC.

This chain joins TRBV7-2 and TRBJ2-5; D is perhaps TRBD1 or TRBD2 (5 bases each). The CDR3 is 15 residues long. V was shortened by 1 base and J by 5 bases, with 14 bases between the two germline ends. The germline CDR1 and CDR2 sequences are SGHTA and FQGNSA. Written as DNA, the CDR3 is TGTGCCAGCAGCTTAGGGGGGTCTATTTCGGAGACCCAGTACTTC. Protein product: CASSLGGSISETQYF. Complete variable domain (other parts from reference TRBV7-2 and TRBJ2-5): GAGVSQSPSNKVTEKGKDVELRCDPISGHTALYWYRQSLGQGLEFLIYFQGNSAPDKSGLPSDRFSAERTGGSVSTLTIQRTQQEDSAVYLCASSLGGSISETQYFGPGTRLLVL.

This sequence joins TRBV28 and TRBJ2-1, with 8 bases that match TRBD2. The V gene end was trimmed by 5 bases and the J gene end by 10 bases; junction bases not matched to a gene: 16. Germline V gene lookup returns CDR1 MDHEN and CDR2 SYDVKM. CDR3 length: 16 residues. The CDR3 is CASSLLGTRGLSEQFF. CDR3 DNA sequence: TGTGCCAGCAGTCTGCTGGGGACTAGAGGCCTGAGCGAGCAGTTCTTC.